This record concerns one TCR beta chain sequence. This specimen comes from a study of blood T cell repertoires in COVID-19. Study context: From the United States, Italy and Spain came samples of acute and convalescent COVID-19.

Clones were sequenced by immunoSEQ multiplex PCR, and TCRdb holds only the in-frame ones, with some missing. The sample lists 60,000 to 80,000 clones; around 90% were seen once. Germline values: CDR1 LNHDA, CDR2 SQIVND (reference sequence). The CDR3 contains 19 residues. Trimming left V 5 bases short and J 0 bases short, with 22 bases between. The genes are TRBV19 and TRBJ1-4; possibly TRBD1 for D (5 bases). Sequencing was performed on peripheral blood. The clonotype comes from a man between 65 and 85 years old with acute or convalescent COVID-19. The CDR3 sequence: CASSSRPSGVGATNEKLFF. DNA for the CDR3: TGTGCCAGTAGTTCGCGGCCGTCGGGGGTCGGCGCAACTAATGAAAAACTGTTTTTT. Using reference TRBV19 and TRBJ1-4 for the parts outside the CDR3, the full variable domain is DGGITQSPKYLFRKEGQNVTLSCEQNLNHDAMYWYRQDPGQGLRLIYYSQIVNDFQKGDIAEGYSVSREKKESFPLTVTSAQKNPTAFYLCASSSRPSGVGATNEKLFFGSGTQLSVL.